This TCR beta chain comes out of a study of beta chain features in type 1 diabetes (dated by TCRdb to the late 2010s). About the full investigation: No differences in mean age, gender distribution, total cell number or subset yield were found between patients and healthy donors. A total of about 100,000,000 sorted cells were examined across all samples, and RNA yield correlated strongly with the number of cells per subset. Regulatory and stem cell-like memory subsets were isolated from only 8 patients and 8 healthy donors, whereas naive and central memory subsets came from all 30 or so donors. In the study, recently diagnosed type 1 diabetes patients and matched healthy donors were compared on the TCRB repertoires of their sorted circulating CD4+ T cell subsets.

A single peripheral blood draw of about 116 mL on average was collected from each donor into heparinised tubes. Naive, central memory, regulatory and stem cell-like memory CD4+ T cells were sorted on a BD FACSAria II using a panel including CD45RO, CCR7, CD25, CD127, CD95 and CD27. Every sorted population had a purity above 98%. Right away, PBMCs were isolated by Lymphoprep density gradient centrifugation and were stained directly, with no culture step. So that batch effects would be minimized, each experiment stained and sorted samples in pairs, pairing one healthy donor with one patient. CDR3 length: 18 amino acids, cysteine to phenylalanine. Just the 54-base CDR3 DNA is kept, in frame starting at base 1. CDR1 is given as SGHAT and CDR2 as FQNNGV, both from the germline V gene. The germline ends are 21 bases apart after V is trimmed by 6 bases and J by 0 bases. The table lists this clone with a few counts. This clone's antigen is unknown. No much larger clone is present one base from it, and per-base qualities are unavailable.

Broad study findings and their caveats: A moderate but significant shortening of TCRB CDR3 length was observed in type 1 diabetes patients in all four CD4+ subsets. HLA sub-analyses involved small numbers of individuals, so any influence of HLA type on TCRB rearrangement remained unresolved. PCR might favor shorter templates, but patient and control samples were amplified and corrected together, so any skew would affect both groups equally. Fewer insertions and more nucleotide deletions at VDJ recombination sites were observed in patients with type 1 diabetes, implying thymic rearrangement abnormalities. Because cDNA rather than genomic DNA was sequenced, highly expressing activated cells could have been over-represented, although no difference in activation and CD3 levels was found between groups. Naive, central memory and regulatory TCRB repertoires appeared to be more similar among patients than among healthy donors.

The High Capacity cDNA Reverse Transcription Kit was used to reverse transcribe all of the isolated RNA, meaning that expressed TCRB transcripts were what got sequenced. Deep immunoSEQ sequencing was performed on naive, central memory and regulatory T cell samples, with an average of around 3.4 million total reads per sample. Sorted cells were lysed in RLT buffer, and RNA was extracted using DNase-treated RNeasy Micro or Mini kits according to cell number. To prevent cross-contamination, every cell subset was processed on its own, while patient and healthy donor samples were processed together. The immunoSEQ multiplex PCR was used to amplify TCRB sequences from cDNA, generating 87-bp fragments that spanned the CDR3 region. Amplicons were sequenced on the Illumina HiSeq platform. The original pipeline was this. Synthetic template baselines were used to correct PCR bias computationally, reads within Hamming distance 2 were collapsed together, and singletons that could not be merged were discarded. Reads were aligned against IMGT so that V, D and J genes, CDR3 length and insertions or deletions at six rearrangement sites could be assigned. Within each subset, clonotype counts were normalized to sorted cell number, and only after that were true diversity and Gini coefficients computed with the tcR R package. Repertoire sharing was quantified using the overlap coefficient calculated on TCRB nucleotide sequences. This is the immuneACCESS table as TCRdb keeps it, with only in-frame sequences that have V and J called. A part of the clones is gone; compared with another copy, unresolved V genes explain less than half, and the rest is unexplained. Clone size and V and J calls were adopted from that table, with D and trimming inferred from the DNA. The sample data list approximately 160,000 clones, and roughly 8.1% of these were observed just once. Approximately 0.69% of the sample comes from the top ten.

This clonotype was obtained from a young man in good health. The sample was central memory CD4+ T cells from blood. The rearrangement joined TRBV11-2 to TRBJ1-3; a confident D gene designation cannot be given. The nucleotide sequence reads TGTGCCAGCAGTCGAGGGAGGCGGTTTCCCTCCTCTGGAAACACCATATATTTT. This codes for CASSRGRRFPSSGNTIYF. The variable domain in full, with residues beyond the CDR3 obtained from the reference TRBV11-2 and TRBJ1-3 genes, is EAGVAQSPRYKIIEKRQSVAFWCNPISGHATLYWYQQILGQGPKLLIQFQNNGVVDDSQLPKDRFSAERLKGVDSTLKIQPAKLEDSAVYLCASSRGRRFPSSGNTIYFGEGSWLTVV.